These 21 T cell receptor beta chains were all obtained from the same sample, sequenced in a study of identical twins. TCRdb used MiXCR to reprocess the 5' RACE reads, holding one entry per CDR3 protein. Found here are under 1 million distinct CDR3 sequences, 12% of them singletons; the top ten hold about 1.5%. This sample also belongs to another study, concerning yellow fever vaccine responses in identical twins.

Sequenced sample: PBMCs. These receptors originate from a woman aged 18 to 35 in good health.

The chain joins TRBV3-1 to TRBJ1-1; D is possibly TRBD1 (6 bases). Germline CDR1 and CDR2: LGHDT and YNNKEL (reference sequence). This CDR3 spans 14 amino acids. V shed 0 bases and J shed 4 bases, with 9 bases lying between them. The CDR3 coding sequence is TGTGCCAGCAGCCAAGATTCAGGGGCCACTGAAGCTTTCTTT. It encodes CASSQDSGATEAFF.

This clonotype occurred a few times. This chain links TRBV20-1 with TRBJ2-7, with 7 bases matching TRBD2. The J segment lost 2 bases and the V segment lost 3 bases, leaving 10 bases of the junction unmatched. Germline V gene sequence: CDR1 DFQATT, CDR2 SNEGSKA (reference sequence). This CDR3 region has 15 residues. For the CDR3, the DNA is TGCAGTGCTAGCCCCCCTGGGAGGGGCACCTACGAGCAGTACGTC. Translating gives CSASPPGRGTYEQYV.

This chain uses TRBV29-1 with TRBJ2-3; TRBD1 matches 8 bases. Per the germline V gene, CDR1 is SQVTM and CDR2 is ANQGSEA. The CDR3 is made up of 15 amino acids. V gave up 2 bases and J gave up 4 bases; unmatched junction bases: 8. The CDR3 loop reads CSVERDRGLSDTQYF. The CDR3 DNA reads TGCAGCGTTGAACGTGACAGGGGATTGTCAGATACGCAGTATTTT.

There are a few counts of this clonotype. V gene TRBV12-3 or TRBV12-4 combines with J gene TRBJ1-4; 7 nucleotides agree with TRBD1. With 2 bases clipped from V and 9 bases from J, the junction kept 6 bases outside the gene matches. The CDR3 sequence is 14 residues long. CDR3 protein: CASSLLRTGKKLFF. DNA for the CDR3: TGTGCCAGCAGTTTATTACGGACAGGAAAAAAACTGTTTTTT.

The V call is TRBV6-1, the J call TRBJ1-2, with 8 nucleotides matching TRBD1. The germline CDR1 and CDR2 sequences are MNHNS and SASEGT. After removal of 6 bases from V and 6 bases from J, the junction contained 12 bases not matched to a gene. There are 15 residues in the CDR3. The CDR3 reads CASRTVRGPVNGYTF. CDR3 in DNA: TGTGCCAGCAGGACTGTCAGGGGGCCGGTAAATGGCTACACCTTC.

This clonotype came up a few times. This rearrangement joins TRBV20-1 to TRBJ1-2; 8 nucleotides align to TRBD1. From germline, CDR1 is DFQATT and CDR2 SNEGSKA (reference sequence). The CDR3 consists of 12 residues. With V trimmed by 4 bases and J by 5 bases, 3 bases remained unmatched. The CDR3 DNA sequence: TGCAGTGCTAAGGACAGGGAATATGGCTACACCTTC. It encodes CSAKDREYGYTF.

This clonotype has more than one count but fewer than ten. The genes are TRBV19 and TRBJ2-3, with a tentative D call TRBD1 (5 bases). CDR1 is LNHDA, CDR2 SQIVND, per germline (reference sequence). Trimming pared 6 bases from V and 1 base from J, leaving 14 bases between. The CDR3 is made up of 15 amino acids. The CDR3 DNA is TGTGCCAGTAGCAAGACAGCTACTGGCACAGATACGCAGTATTTT. Translation: CASSKTATGTDTQYF.

The rearrangement uses TRBV20-1 and TRBJ2-1; TRBD2 aligns across 8 bases. The V gene end was trimmed by 8 bases and the J gene end by 6 bases; junction bases not matched to a gene: 15. This CDR3 has 15 residues. Germline-derived CDR1 and CDR2 are DFQATT and SNEGSKA (reference sequence). CDR3 nucleotide sequence: TGCAGTACAATCCATGAGGGACTAGGGGTCAATGAGCAGTTCTTC. Translating it yields CSTIHEGLGVNEQFF.

This clonotype was found a few times. This sequence joins TRBV5-1 and TRBJ2-2, with 10 bases aligning to TRBD2. Germline lookup yields CDR1 SGHRS and CDR2 YFSETQ. The CDR3 runs to 18 residues. Trimming removed 0 bases from V and 5 bases from J; junction bases left unmatched: 10. The CDR3 reads CASSLGLLAGERTGELFF. CDR3 bases: TGCGCCAGCAGCTTGGGCCTCCTAGCGGGAGAAAGGACCGGGGAGCTGTTTTTT.

This chain uses TRBV4-1 with TRBJ2-1; D possibly corresponds to TRBD1 (5 bases). This CDR3 contains 16 residues. CDR1 MGHRA and CDR2 YSYEKL come from the germline V gene. The V end lost 2 bases, the J end lost 0 bases, and 11 bases lay between the germline ends. The CDR3 protein is CASSQQTGNSYNEQFF. Written as DNA, the CDR3 is TGCGCCAGCAGCCAACAAACAGGAAACTCCTACAATGAGCAGTTCTTC.

This clonotype was seen at least ten times. The V call is TRBV5-4, the J call TRBJ1-2; perhaps TRBD1 as D (5 bases). This CDR3 comprises 15 residues. Germline CDR1 is SGHNT and CDR2 is YYREEE (reference sequence). V shed 2 bases and J shed 5 bases, with 16 bases lying between them. The DNA for the CDR3 is TGTGCCAGCAGCTTTTTCCTAGGGGTGGAATATGGCTACACCTTC. Translating it yields CASSFFLGVEYGYTF.

The chain joins TRBV28 to TRBJ2-5; 7 bases map to TRBD1. With V trimmed by 7 bases and J by 3 bases, 5 bases remained unmatched. CDR1 MDHEN and CDR2 SYDVKM come from the germline V gene. CDR3 size: 13 residues. DNA for the CDR3: TGTGCCAGCAACCCCACAGGGGAAGAGACCCAGTACTTC. The encoded protein is CASNPTGEETQYF.

V usage is TRBV18 and J usage is TRBJ1-4; D call uncertain. The germline V gene encodes CDR1 KGHSH and CDR2 LQKENI. V was pared by 3 bases and J by 2 bases, with 7 bases between. There are 14 residues in the CDR3. The CDR3 DNA sequence: TGTGCCAGCTCACCGGGGTACACTAATGAAAAACTGTTTTTT. Amino acid sequence: CASSPGYTNEKLFF.

The table lists this clonotype with a few counts. The CDR3 DNA reads as TGCGCCAGCAGCTTGGAATCTCCGGCAGAAGAGACCCAGTACTTC. It codes for CASSLESPAEETQYF. J is TRBJ2-5 and V is TRBV5-1; D unresolved. CDR3 length equals 15 residues. In germline, CDR1 is SGHRS, CDR2 YFSETQ. V lost 0 bases and J lost 3, with 12 bases in between.

The table lists this clonotype with a few counts. The chain combines TRBV15 with TRBJ1-2, with a weak D call TRBD1 (6 bases). There are 14 residues in the CDR3. Germline loops: CDR1 LNHNV, CDR2 YYDKDF (reference sequence). V was clipped by 2 bases and J by 2 bases, with 9 bases between them. The CDR3 region has the DNA TGTGCCACCAGCAGACCCGGACAGAACTATGGCTACACCTTC. Its protein is CATSRPGQNYGYTF.

This clonotype was counted between two and nine times. This chain joins TRBV7-2 and TRBJ2-1; TRBD2 matches at 11 bases. The V gene end was trimmed by 2 bases and the J gene end by 6 bases; junction bases not matched to a gene: 3. Per the germline V gene, CDR1 is SGHTA and CDR2 is FQGNSA. There are 15 residues in the CDR3. The CDR3, as DNA: TGTGCCAGCAGCTTATTGGGACTAGCGGTCAATGAGCAGTTCTTC. Amino acid sequence: CASSLLGLAVNEQFF.

This clonotype was counted between two and nine times. CDR3 coding DNA: TGTGCCAGCTGTAGGGGGGACACCGGGGAGCTGTTTTTT. It translates to CASCRGDTGELFF. The rearrangement joins TRBV12-3 or TRBV12-4 to TRBJ2-2; D possibly uses TRBD1 or TRBD2 (6 bases each). V was shortened by 8 bases and J by 3 bases, with 10 bases between the two germline ends. The CDR3 loop spans 13 amino acids.

The sample holds a few counts of this clonotype. The V call is TRBV29-1, the J call TRBJ2-6; maybe TRBD2 (5 bases). Trimming pared 7 bases from V and 2 bases from J, leaving 15 bases between. The CDR3 is 15 residues long. Germline lookup yields CDR1 SQVTM and CDR2 ANQGSEA. CDR3 nucleotides: TGCAGCGCCATGGACGGGGTGGCTGGGGCCAACGTCCTGACTTTC. This sequence encodes CSAMDGVAGANVLTF.

The V and J genes are TRBV7-3 and TRBJ2-3; D perhaps matches TRBD2 (6 bases). Germline assignment: CDR1 SGHTA and CDR2 FQGTGA. CDR3 length equals 13 residues. V was pared by 4 bases and J by 2 bases, with 7 bases between. CDR3 DNA sequence: TGTGCCAGCAGCTGGACTAACACAGATACGCAGTATTTT. Translation gives CASSWTNTDTQYF.

The J gene is TRBJ2-1, the V gene TRBV12-3 or TRBV12-4; weak D call: TRBD1 (6 bases). This CDR3 spans 15 amino acids. Trimming removed 3 bases at V and 8 bases at J, with 17 bases between. The CDR3 loop is CASSFLQGVVDEQFF. As DNA, the CDR3 is TGTGCCAGCAGTTTCCTACAGGGTGTCGTCGATGAGCAGTTCTTC.

This clonotype was counted between two and nine times. CDR3 sequence: CRAGTSGRSDNEQFF. The CDR3 coding sequence is TGCAGAGCCGGGACTAGCGGGAGGTCGGACAATGAGCAGTTCTTC. The chain employs TRBV20-1 and TRBJ2-1; TRBD2 aligns across 15 bases. This CDR3 comprises 15 residues. Germline CDR1 and CDR2: DFQATT and SNEGSKA (reference sequence).